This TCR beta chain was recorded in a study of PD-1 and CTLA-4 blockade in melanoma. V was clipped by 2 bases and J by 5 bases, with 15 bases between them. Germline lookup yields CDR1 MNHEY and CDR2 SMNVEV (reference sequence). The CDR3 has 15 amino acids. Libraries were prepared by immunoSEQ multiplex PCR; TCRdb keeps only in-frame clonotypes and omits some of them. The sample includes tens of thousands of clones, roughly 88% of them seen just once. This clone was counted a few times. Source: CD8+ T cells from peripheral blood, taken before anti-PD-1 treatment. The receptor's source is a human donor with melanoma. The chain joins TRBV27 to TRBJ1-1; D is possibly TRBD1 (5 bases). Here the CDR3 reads CASSLQGGGGTEAFF. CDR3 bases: TGTGCCAGCAGTTTACAGGGTGGGGGTGGGACTGAAGCTTTCTTT.